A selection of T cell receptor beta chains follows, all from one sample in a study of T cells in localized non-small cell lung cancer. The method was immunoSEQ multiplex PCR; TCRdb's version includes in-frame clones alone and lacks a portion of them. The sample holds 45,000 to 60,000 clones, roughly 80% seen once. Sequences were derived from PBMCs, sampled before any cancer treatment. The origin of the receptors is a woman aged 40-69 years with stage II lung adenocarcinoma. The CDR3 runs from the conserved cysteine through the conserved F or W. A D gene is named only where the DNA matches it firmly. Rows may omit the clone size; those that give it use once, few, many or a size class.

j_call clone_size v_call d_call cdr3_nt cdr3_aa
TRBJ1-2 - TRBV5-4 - TGTGCCAGCAGCCCTCGGATAAGTAACTATGGCTACACCTTC CASSPRISNYGYTF
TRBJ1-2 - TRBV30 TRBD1 TGTGCCTGGAGAGGACAGGGCCTAAACTATGGCTACACCTTC CAWRGQGLNYGYTF
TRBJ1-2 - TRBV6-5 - TGTGCCAGCAGTTACTCAAAAGGGGGAGGAGGCTACACCTTC CASSYSKGGGGYTF
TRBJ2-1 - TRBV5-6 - TGTGCCAGCAGCTTGGGGAGGAGCAATGAGCAGTTCTTC CASSLGRSNEQFF
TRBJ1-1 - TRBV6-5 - TGTGCCAGCAGTTACGATCGGGCAATGAACACTGAAGCTTTCTTT CASSYDRAMNTEAFF
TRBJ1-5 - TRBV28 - TGTGCCAGCACCAAAAGCCGGCAGTTACCGGATAGCAATCAGCCCCAGCATTTT CASTKSRQLPDSNQPQHF
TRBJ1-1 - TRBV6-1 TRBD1 TGTGCCAGCAAAAACAGGGGGGACACTGAAGCTTTCTTT CASKNRGDTEAFF
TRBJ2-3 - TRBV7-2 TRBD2 TGTGCCAGCAGCTTAGCCCCCGGAGCGGGGGGAGGACAAGATACGCAGTATTTT CASSLAPGAGGGQDTQYF
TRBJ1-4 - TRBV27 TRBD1 TGTGCCAGCAGACCTACAGGGGGCCCTCCTGAAAAACTGTTTTTT CASRPTGGPPEKLFF
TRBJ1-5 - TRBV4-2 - TGTGCCAGCAGCTCCTCTACCAATCAGCCCCAGCATTTT CASSSSTNQPQHF
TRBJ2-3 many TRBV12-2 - TGTGCAAGTCGCTTAGACAGGGGGCAAGAGGCAGATACGCAGTATTTT CASRLDRGQEADTQYF
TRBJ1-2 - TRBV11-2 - TGTGCCAGCAGCACCTCCAGCTATGGCTACACCTTC CASSTSSYGYTF
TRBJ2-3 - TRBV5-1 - TGCGCCAGCAGCTTGCTGTTCGGGGGCAGAGATACGCAGTATTTT CASSLLFGGRDTQYF
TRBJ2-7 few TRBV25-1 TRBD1 TGTGCCAGCAGTGAAAGCCTCACGTTTGGGACAGTGGCCTACGAGCAGTACTTC CASSESLTFGTVAYEQYF
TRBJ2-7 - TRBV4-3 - TGCGCCAGCAGCCAAGGGAGCCCAGGGTTCTCCTACGAGCAGTACTTC CASSQGSPGFSYEQYF
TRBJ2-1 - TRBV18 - TGTGCCAGCTCACCAGGGGTTCAGACCCTCCGGAGGTTCTTC CASSPGVQTLRRFF
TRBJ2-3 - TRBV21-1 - TGTGCCAGCAGCGAACGGGCAGGGGGCTCGGCAGATACGCAGTATTTT CASSERAGGSADTQYF
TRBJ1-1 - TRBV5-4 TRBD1 TGTGCCAGCAGCTTGGGGACAGGGGGAACTGAAGCTTTCTTT CASSLGTGGTEAFF
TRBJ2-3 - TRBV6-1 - TGTGCCAGCATTCTAGGGGGAGGGTGGGATACGCAGTATTTT CASILGGGWDTQYF
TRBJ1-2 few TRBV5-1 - TGCGCCAGCAGCCAACAAACGACAGAGGGCTACACCTTC CASSQQTTEGYTF
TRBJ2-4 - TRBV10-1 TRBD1 TGCGCCAGCTCTTCACAGGGGGCCAAAAACATTCAGTACTTC CASSSQGAKNIQYF
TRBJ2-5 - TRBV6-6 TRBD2 TGTGCCAGCAGCTCCAAGCGGGGGGGCCAAGAGACCCAGTACTTC CASSSKRGGQETQYF
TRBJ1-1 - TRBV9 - TGTGCCAGCAGCCGAGAATCTCGGGCCACTGAAGCTTTCTTT CASSRESRATEAFF
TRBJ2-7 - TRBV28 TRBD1 TGTGCCAGCAGTTTTCCATCCTCAGGGGGCGGTCGCTACGAGCAGTACTTC CASSFPSSGGGRYEQYF
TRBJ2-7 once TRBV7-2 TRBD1 TGTGCCAGCAGCTTAGGGACAGGGGTCTACGAGCAGTACTTC CASSLGTGVYEQYF
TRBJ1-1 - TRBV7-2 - TGTGCCAGCAGCCCCACGCCCCGGAACACTGAAGCTTTCTTT CASSPTPRNTEAFF
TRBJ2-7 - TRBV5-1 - TGCGCCAGCAGCTTGGCAGGGACCCAACGTTCCTACGAGCAGTACTTC CASSLAGTQRSYEQYF
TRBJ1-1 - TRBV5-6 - TGTGCCAGCAGCTTGGATAGGGGAAATTTGAACACTGAAGCTTTCTTT CASSLDRGNLNTEAFF
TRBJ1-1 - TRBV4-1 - TGCGCCAGCAGGCAAGGCTCCGGGGACGATGAAGCTTTCTTT CASRQGSGDDEAFF
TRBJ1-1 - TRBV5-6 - TGTGCCAGCAGCTTGGCCACGGAAGTGAACACTGAAGCTTTCTTT CASSLATEVNTEAFF
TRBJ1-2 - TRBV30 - TGTGCCTGGAGTGAAAGCGTGGGAGGCTACACCTTC CAWSESVGGYTF
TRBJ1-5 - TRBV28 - TGTGCCAGCAGTTTTTCCCGGAATCAGCCCCAGCATTTT CASSFSRNQPQHF
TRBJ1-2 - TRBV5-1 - TGCGCCAGCAGGACGACGACCAACTATGGCTACACCTTC CASRTTTNYGYTF
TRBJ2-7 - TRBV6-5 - TGTGCCAGCACAGCTAGCTCCTACGAGCAGTACTTC CASTASSYEQYF
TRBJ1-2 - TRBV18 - TGTGCCAGCTCACCTAGTGAAGGGCGCTATGGCTACACCTTC CASSPSEGRYGYTF
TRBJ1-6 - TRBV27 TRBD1 TGTGCCAGCAATACCCGACAGGGCGGCAATTCACCCCTCCACTTT CASNTRQGGNSPLHF
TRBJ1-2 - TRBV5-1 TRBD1 TGCGCCAGCAGAACTGGGACAGATGGCCACACCTTC CASRTGTDGHTF
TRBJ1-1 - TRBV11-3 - TGTGCCAGCAGCTCGGCGGGGGGACAAGATGAAGCTTTCTTT CASSSAGGQDEAFF
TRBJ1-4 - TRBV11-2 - TGTGCCAGCACCTTAGGGGGTACGGGAGAAAAACTGTTTTTT CASTLGGTGEKLFF
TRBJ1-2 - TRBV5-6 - TGTGCCAGCAGCTTGGTAGGGGTAGACTATGGCTACACCTTC CASSLVGVDYGYTF
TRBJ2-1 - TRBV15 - TGTGCCACCAGCATTGGCAGGAGCTCCTACAATGAGCAGTTCTTC CATSIGRSSYNEQFF
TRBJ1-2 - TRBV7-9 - TGTGCCAGCAGCTTAGCCGGGTCCGGCTATGGCTACACCTTC CASSLAGSGYGYTF
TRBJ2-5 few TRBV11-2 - TGTGCCAGCAGCTTAAGGGGTTTAGACAGATTAAAAGAGACCCAGTACTTC CASSLRGLDRLKETQYF
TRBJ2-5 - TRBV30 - TGTGCCTATAAGACGGGGGGCATACAAGAGACCCAGTACTTC CAYKTGGIQETQYF
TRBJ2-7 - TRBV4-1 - TGCGCCAGCAGCCAAGCCTTCGGGGACGGCCCGTATTACTTC CASSQAFGDGPYYF
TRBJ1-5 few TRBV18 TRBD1 TGTGCCAGCTCACCAGGGGGACAGGGCAATCAGCCCCAGCATTTT CASSPGGQGNQPQHF